A selection of T cell receptor beta chains follows, all from one sample in a study of shared clonotypes between healthy human individuals. Assay used: immunoSEQ multiplex PCR; TCRdb lists only in-frame clones, some missing. The data show over a million clones, 75% to 85% seen once. Sequenced sample: memory CD4+ T cells from PBMCs. The receptors were sampled from a man between 18 and 29 years old in good health. Some clones in this sample may be carry-over from other donors' samples. Both conserved end residues are part of each CDR3. Fields, in order: V gene, CDR3 length, J gene, CDR3 protein.

TRBV5-1	16	TRBJ2-1	CASSSLGAGVDNEQFF
TRBV4-1	14	TRBJ1-4	CASSLLGRNEKLFF
TRBV2	12	TRBJ2-7	CASNEQGSEQYF
TRBV7-2	13	TRBJ2-1	CASSFPRDNEQFF
TRBV10-3	14	TRBJ2-7	CAIRGAGVYYEQYF
TRBV7-2	15	TRBJ1-1	CASSLVGRGDTEAFF
TRBV29-1	16	TRBJ2-5	CSVEGGAGGLVETQYF
TRBV21-1	14	TRBJ2-7	CATPGHPSPYEQYF
TRBV15	14	TRBJ1-1	CATSRDTLGTEAFF
TRBV11-2	17	TRBJ1-2	CASGRGLRGQGAIEDTF
TRBV9	15	TRBJ2-7	CASSVGWTSDYEQYF
TRBV28	15	TRBJ1-5	CASSSPGVPDQPQHF
TRBV5-1	15	TRBJ2-3	CASSLGHTSTDTQYF
TRBV5-4	14	TRBJ2-3	CTSSWDSSTDTQYF
TRBV28	15	TRBJ1-4	CASGWRQTTNEKLFF
TRBV29-1	13	-	CSATTRPSYEQYF
TRBV7-9	15	TRBJ2-3	CASSLVGQGTDTQYF
TRBV7-2	16	TRBJ2-2	CASSLYRASSNGELFF
TRBV4-3	17	TRBJ2-5	CASSPRGGGAYQETQYF
TRBV6-1	15	TRBJ2-1	CASSAWGSPYNEQFF
TRBV27	20	TRBJ2-3	CASSLALPSDRGPSTDTQYF
TRBV10-3	13	TRBJ1-1	CAISGTENTEAFF
TRBV23-1	16	TRBJ2-7	CASSQSRGSRPYEQYF
TRBV29-1	12	TRBJ2-5	CSVGRAGETQYF
TRBV2	13	TRBJ2-1	CASSEAWGNEQFF
TRBV30	14	TRBJ2-7	CAWSGDSRTYEQYF
TRBV5-1	14	TRBJ2-3	CASSQGLGQATQYF
TRBV6-5	15	TRBJ1-2	CASSYSGPQRNGYTF
TRBV7-9	13	TRBJ1-3	CASSDYSGNTIYF
TRBV5-1	13	TRBJ1-1	CATRGGENTEAFF
TRBV29-1	14	TRBJ1-2	CSALGRGQGYGYTF
TRBV15	16	TRBJ1-4	CATSRDSPATNEKLFF
TRBV7-9	16	TRBJ1-2	CASSLGGTGKVYGYTF
TRBV6-5	15	TRBJ2-1	CASSSRTASYNEQFF
TRBV5-1	15	TRBJ1-1	CASSLLTGLDTEAFF
TRBV5-1	16	TRBJ2-3	CASSFSAGGVADTQYF
TRBV6-5	11	TRBJ2-5	CASTKSETQYF
TRBV29-1	14	TRBJ2-3	CSVDRGLGTDTQYF
TRBV6-1	15	TRBJ2-3	CASSEALFLTDTQYF
TRBV18	15	TRBJ1-1	CASSPWDRGGAEAFF
TRBV2	15	TRBJ2-7	CASSESGSLQREQYF
TRBV28	12	TRBJ1-1	CASTRGNTEAFF
TRBV30	11	TRBJ1-6	CAWSVNSPLHF
TRBV25-1	14	TRBJ2-3	CASRPPTTGDTQYF
TRBV9	16	TRBJ2-7	CASSVGSSGRAYEQYF
TRBV9	12	TRBJ2-3	CASRGEGDTQYF
TRBV30	13	TRBJ1-1	CAWTQTGRSKAFF
TRBV11-2	16	TRBJ2-7	CASSSPGTSSQYEQYF
TRBV6-5	14	TRBJ1-2	CASSYSDTRNGYTF
TRBV4-3	15	TRBJ2-7	CASSQGYGRSYEQYF
TRBV7-8	16	TRBJ1-5	CASSGRSVQASQPQHF
TRBV28	15	TRBJ2-1	CASSQHGTSGDEQFF
TRBV7-9	18	TRBJ2-1	CASSSTSGRARGDNEQFF
TRBV28	17	TRBJ2-2	CATSGLAGGPRGGELFF